Sequencing of this T cell receptor (beta chain) was carried out in a study of molecular identifiers for immune sequencing clone quantification. The study, taken as a whole, reports: Detection of one spiked Jurkat cell's TCR RNA reportedly worked in 850,000 to 1,000,000 naive cells. Over 99% of effector molecules, yet under 1% of naive-cell molecules, were held by clones above 20 RNA copies.

With listed TCR primers and previously described methods, bulk TCR libraries were prepared. TCRdb fed the PCR reads into MiXCR, producing one record per CDR3 protein. This table holds approximately 670,000 distinct CDR3 sequences, nearly 20% found once. In germline, CDR1 is SGHDT, CDR2 YYEEEE. V was trimmed by 2 bases and J by 3 bases, leaving 24 bases between them. The CDR3 runs to 18 residues. This clonotype was recorded at least ten times. Its antigen is as yet unknown. This clonotype was sampled from a human donor in good health. Some libraries in this study had Jurkat cell RNA spiked in. The chain couples TRBV5-6 to TRBJ2-7; D perhaps matches TRBD2 (5 bases). What was sequenced was naive CD8+ T cells from blood, with Jurkat cell RNA spiked in. Subset in this sample: FACS-sorted CD8+CD4-CCR7+CD45RA+ naive T cells. The CDR3 protein is CASSFTRTFMEANYEQYF. DNA for the CDR3: TGTGCCAGCAGCTTTACCCGGACCTTCATGGAGGCAAACTACGAGCAGTACTTC.